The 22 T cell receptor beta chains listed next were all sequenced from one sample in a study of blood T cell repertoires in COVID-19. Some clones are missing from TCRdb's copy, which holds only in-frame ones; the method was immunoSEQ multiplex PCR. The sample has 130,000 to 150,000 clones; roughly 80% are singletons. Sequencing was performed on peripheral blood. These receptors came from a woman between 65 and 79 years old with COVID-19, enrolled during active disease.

In DNA form, the CDR3 reads TGTGCCAGCAGTGAAGTACAGACGAGCGAGCAGTACTTC. Residues: CASSEVQTSEQYF. The rearrangement uses TRBV6-1 and TRBJ2-7; D is uncertain. The ends were cut back, 1 base at V and 6 bases at J, with 10 bases in the middle. This CDR3 spans 13 amino acids. Germline V gives CDR1 MNHNS, CDR2 SASEGT.

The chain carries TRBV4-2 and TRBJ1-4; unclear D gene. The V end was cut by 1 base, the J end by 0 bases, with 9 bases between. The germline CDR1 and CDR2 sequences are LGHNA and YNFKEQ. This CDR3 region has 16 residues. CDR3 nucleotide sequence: TGTGCCAGCAGCCAAGCTTCGGTCTCAACTAATGAAAAACTGTTTTTT. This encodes CASSQASVSTNEKLFF.

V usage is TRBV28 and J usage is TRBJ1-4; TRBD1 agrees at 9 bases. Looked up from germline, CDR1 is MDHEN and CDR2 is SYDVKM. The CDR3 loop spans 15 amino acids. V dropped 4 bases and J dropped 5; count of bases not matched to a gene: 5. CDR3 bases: TGTGCCAGCAGTTCCTGGACAGGGGAAAATGAAAAACTGTTTTTT. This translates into CASSSWTGENEKLFF. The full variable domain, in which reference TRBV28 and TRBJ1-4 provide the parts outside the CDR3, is DVKVTQSSRYLVKRTGEKVFLECVQDMDHENMFWYRQDPGLGLRLIYFSYDVKMKEKGDIPEGYSVSREKKERFSLILESASTNQTSMYLCASSSWTGENEKLFFGSGTQLSVL.

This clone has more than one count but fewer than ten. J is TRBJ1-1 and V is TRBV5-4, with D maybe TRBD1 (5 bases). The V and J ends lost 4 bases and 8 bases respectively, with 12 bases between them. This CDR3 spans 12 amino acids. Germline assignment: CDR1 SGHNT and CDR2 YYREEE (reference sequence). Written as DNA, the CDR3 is TGTGCCAGCAGCCCGCGGGGGATAGAAGCTTTCTTT. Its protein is CASSPRGIEAFF. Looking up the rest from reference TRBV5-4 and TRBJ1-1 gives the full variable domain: ETGVTQSPTHLIKTRGQQVTLRCSSQSGHNTVSWYQQALGQGPQFIFQYYREEENGRGNFPPRFSGLQFPNYSSELNVNALELDDSALYLCASSPRGIEAFFGQGTRLTVV.

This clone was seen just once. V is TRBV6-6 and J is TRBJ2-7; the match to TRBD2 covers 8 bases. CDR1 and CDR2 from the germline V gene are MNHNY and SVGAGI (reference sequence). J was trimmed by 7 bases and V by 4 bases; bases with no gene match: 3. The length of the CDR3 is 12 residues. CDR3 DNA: TGTGCCAGCAGTTCGGGGGGGTTGGAGCAGTACTTC. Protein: CASSSGGLEQYF.

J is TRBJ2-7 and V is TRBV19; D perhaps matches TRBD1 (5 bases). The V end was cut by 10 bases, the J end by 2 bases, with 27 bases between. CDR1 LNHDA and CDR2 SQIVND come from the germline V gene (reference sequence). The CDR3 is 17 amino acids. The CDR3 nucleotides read TGTGCCACCCCAAAAGAAGACCCCCAGGGATATACCTACGAGCAGTACTTC. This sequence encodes CATPKEDPQGYTYEQYF.

CDR3 residues: CASSSDGQGRHYGYTF. The CDR3 nucleotides are TGTGCCAGCAGTTCCGATGGACAGGGGCGCCACTATGGCTACACCTTC. The chain is built from TRBV28 and TRBJ1-2; 9 bases map to TRBD1. This CDR3 spans 16 amino acids. V lost 4 bases and J lost 3; bases outside the gene matches: 9. Germline V lookup: CDR1 MDHEN, CDR2 SYDVKM.

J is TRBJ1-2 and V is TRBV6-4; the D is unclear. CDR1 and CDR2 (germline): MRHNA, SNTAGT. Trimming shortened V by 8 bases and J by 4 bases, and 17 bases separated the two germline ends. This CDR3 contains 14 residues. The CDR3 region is CASSPGGPGYGYTF. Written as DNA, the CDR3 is TGTGCCAGCTCTCCTGGCGGGCCGGGCTATGGCTACACCTTC.

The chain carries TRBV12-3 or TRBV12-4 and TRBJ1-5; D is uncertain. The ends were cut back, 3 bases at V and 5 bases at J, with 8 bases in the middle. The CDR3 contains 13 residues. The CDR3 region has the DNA TGTGCCAGCAGTTTCCGGGGAGATCAGCCCCAGCATTTT. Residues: CASSFRGDQPQHF.

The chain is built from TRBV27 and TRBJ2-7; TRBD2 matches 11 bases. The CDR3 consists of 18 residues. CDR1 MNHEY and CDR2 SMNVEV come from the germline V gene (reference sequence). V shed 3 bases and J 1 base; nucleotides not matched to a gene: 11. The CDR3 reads CASSLWGSSGGLSYEQYF. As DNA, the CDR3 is TGTGCCAGCAGTTTGTGGGGTTCTAGCGGGGGGCTTTCCTACGAGCAGTACTTC.

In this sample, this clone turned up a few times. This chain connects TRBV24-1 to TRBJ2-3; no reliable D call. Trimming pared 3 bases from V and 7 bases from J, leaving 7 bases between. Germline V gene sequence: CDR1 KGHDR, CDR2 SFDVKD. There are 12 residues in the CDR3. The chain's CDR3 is CATSDEINTQYF. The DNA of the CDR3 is TGTGCCACCAGTGATGAGATCAATACGCAGTATTTT.

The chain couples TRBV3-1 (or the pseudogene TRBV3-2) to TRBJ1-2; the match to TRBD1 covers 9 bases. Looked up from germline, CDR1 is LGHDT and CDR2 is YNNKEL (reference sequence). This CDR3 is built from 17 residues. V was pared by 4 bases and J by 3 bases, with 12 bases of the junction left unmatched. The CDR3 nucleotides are TGTGCCAGCAGCCCGGGCGGCATGACAGGGGGATACTATGGCTACACCTTC. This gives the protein CASSPGGMTGGYYGYTF.

The CDR3 reads CAWSGQRNTEAFF. CDR3 coding DNA: TGTGCCTGGAGTGGACAGCGGAACACTGAAGCTTTCTTT. The chain uses TRBV30 and TRBJ1-1; tentative D call: TRBD1 (5 bases). The CDR3 consists of 13 residues. Germline V lookup: CDR1 GTSNPN, CDR2 SVGIG (reference sequence). Trimming stripped 1 base from V and 1 base from J, with 7 bases between.

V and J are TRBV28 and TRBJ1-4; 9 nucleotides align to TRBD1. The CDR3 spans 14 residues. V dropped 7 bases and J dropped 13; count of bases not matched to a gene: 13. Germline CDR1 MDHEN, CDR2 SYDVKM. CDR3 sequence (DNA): TGTGCCAGCAACGCGGGACAGGGCCTAATGGGACTGTTTTTT. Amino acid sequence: CASNAGQGLMGLFF.

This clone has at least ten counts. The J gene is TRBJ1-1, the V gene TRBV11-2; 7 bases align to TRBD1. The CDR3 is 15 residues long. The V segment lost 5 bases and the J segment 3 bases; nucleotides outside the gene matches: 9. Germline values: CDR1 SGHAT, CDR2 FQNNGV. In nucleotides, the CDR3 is TGTGCCAGCAGCACTATCAAACAGGGGTACACTGAAGCTTTCTTT. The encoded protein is CASSTIKQGYTEAFF. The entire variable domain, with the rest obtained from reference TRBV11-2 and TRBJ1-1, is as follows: EAGVAQSPRYKIIEKRQSVAFWCNPISGHATLYWYQQILGQGPKLLIQFQNNGVVDDSQLPKDRFSAERLKGVDSTLKIQPAKLEDSAVYLCASSTIKQGYTEAFFGQGTRLTVV.

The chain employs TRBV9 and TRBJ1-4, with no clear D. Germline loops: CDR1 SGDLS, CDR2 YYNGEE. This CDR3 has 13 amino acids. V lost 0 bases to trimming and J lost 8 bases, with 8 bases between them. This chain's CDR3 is CASSVAGEEKLFF. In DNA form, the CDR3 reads TGTGCCAGCAGCGTAGCCGGGGAAGAAAAACTGTTTTTT.

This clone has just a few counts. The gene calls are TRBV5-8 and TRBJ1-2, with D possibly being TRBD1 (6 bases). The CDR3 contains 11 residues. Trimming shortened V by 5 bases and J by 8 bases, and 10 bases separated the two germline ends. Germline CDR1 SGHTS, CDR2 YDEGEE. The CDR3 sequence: CASRLRGGYTF. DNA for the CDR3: TGTGCCAGCAGACTCAGGGGAGGCTACACCTTC. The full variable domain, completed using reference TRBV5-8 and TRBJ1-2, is EAGVTQSPTHLIKTRGQQATLRCSPISGHTSVYWYQQALGLGLQFLLWYDEGEERNRGNFPPRFSGRQFPNYSSELNVNALELEDSALYLCASRLRGGYTFGSGTRLTVV.

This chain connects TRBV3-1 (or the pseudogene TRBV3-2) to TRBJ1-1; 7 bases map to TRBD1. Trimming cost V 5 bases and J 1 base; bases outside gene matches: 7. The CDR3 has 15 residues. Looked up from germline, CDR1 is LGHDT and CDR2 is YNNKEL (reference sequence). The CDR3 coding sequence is TGTGCCAGCAGCTGGGGACAGAACTCGAACACTGAAGCTTTCTTT. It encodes CASSWGQNSNTEAFF.

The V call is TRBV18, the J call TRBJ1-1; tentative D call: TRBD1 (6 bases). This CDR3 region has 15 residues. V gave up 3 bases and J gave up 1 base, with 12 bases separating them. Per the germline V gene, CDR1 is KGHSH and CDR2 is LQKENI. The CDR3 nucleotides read TGTGCCAGCTCACCCCCGGGGGGCCGGAACACTGAAGCTTTCTTT. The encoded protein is CASSPPGGRNTEAFF.

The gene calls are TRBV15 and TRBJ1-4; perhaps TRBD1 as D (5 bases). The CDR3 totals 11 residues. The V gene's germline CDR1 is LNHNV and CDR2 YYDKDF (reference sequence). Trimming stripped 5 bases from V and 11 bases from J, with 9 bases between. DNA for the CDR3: TGTGCCACCAGCGCGGGGGGGAAACTGTTTTTT. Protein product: CATSAGGKLFF.

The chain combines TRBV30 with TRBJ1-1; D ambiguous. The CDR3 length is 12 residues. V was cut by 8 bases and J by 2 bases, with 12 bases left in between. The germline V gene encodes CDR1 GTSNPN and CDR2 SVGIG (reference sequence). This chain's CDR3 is CAGLRPNTEAFF. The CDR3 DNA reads TGTGCCGGCCTGAGGCCCAACACTGAAGCTTTCTTT. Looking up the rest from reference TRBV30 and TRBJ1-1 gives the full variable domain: SQTIHQWPATLVQPVGSPLSLECTVEGTSNPNLYWYRQAAGRGLQLLFYSVGIGQISSEVPQNLSASRPQDRQFILSSKKLLLSDSGFYLCAGLRPNTEAFFGQGTRLTVV.

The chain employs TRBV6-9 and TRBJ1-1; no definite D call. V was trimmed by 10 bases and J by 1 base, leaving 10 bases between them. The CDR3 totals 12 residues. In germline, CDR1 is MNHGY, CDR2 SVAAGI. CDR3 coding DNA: TGTGCCACGATAGCAAAGAACACTGAAGCTTTCTTT. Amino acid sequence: CATIAKNTEAFF.